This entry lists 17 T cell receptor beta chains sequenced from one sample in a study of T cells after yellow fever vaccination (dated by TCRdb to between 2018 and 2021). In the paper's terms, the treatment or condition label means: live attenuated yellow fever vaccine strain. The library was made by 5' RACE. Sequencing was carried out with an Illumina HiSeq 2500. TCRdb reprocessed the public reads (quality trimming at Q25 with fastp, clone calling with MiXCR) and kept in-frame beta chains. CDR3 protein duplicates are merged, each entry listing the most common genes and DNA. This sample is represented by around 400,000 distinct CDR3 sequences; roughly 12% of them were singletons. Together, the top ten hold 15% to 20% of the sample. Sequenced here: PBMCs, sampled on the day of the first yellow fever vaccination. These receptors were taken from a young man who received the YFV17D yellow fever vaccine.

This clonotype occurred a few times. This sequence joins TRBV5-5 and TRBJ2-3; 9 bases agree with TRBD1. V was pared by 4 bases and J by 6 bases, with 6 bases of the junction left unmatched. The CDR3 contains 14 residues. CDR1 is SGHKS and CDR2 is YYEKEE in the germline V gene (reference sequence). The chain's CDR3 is CASSGDREGDTQYF. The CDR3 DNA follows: TGTGCCAGCAGCGGGGACAGGGAGGGGGATACGCAGTATTTT.

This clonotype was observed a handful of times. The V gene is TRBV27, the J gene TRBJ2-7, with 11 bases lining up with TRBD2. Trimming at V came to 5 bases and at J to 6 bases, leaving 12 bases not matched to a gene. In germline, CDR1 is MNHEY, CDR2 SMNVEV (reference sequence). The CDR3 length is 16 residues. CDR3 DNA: TGTGCCAGCAGTGACGCCCGACTAGCGGGGCAGAGCGAGCAGTACTTC. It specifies CASSDARLAGQSEQYF.

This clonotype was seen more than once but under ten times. CDR3 sequence reads: CSVGQGAYGYTF. The CDR3 nucleotides read TGCAGCGTGGGTCAGGGGGCCTATGGCTACACCTTC. This rearrangement joins TRBV29-1 to TRBJ1-2; 8 positions agree with TRBD1. The germline gives CDR1 SQVTM, CDR2 ANQGSEA. This CDR3 has 12 residues. The trim removed 6 bases at V and 4 bases at J, leaving 4 bases unmatched.

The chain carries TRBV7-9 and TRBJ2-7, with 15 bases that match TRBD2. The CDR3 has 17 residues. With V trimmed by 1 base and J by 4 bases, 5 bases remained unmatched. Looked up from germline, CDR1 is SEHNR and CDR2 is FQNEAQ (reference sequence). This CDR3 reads CASSLVRTSGGAYEQYF. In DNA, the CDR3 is TGTGCCAGCAGCTTAGTAAGGACTAGCGGGGGGGCGTACGAGCAGTACTTC.

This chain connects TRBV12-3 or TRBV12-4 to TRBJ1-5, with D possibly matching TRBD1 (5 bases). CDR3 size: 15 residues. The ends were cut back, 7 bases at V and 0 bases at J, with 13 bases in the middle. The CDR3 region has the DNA TGTGCCAGCACCGGGGGGGGGGTTAGCAATCAGCCCCAGCATTTT. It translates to CASTGGGVSNQPQHF.

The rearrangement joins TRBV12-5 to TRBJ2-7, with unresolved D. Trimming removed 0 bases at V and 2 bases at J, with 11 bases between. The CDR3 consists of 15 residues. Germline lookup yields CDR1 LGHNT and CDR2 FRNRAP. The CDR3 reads CASGLVAGRTYEQYF. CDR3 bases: TGTGCTAGTGGTTTGGTGGCAGGCAGAACCTACGAGCAGTACTTC.

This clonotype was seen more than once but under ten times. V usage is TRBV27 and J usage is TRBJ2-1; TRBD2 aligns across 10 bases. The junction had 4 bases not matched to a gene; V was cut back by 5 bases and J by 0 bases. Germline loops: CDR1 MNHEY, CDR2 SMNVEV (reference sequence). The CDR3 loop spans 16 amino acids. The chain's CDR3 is CASSVAGGSSYNEQFF. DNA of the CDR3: TGTGCCAGCAGTGTAGCGGGGGGTAGCTCCTACAATGAGCAGTTCTTC.

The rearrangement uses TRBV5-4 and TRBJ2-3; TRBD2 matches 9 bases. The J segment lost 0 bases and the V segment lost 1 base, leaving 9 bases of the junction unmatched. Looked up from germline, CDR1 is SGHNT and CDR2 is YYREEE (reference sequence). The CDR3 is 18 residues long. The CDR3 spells CASSLLPSGAYSTDTQYF. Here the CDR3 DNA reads TGTGCCAGCAGCTTGCTGCCTAGCGGGGCCTATAGCACAGATACGCAGTATTTT.

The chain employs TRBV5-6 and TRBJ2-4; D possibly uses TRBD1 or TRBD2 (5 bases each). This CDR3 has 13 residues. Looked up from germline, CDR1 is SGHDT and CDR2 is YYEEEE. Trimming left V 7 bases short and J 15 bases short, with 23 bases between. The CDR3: CASGLGVIWTSYF. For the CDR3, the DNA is TGTGCCAGCGGCCTCGGGGTAATCTGGACATCGTACTTC.

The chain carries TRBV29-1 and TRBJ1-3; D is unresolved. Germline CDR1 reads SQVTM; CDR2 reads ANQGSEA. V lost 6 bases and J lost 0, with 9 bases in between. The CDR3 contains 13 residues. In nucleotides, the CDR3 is TGCAGCGTGGCGGAGAGCTCTGGAAACACCATATATTTT. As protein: CSVAESSGNTIYF.

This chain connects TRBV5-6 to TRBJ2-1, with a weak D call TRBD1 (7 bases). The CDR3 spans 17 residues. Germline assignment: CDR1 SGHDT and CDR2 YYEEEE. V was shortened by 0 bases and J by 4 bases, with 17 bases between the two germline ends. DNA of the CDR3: TGTGCCAGCAGCTTGGGCCTCGGGGGACAGCAGTACAATGAGCAGTTCTTC. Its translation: CASSLGLGGQQYNEQFF.

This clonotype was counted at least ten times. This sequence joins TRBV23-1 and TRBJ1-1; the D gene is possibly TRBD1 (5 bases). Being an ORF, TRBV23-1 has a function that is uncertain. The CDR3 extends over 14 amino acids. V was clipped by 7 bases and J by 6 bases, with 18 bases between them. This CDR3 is CASTMYGGWPEAFF. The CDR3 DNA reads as TGCGCCAGCACCATGTACGGGGGATGGCCTGAAGCTTTCTTT.

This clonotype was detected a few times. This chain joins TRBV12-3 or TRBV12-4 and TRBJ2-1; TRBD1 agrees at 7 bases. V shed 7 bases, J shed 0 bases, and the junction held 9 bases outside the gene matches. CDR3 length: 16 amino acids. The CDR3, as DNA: TGTGCCAGCATGACCTCCGGGACAGTCTCCTACAATGAGCAGTTCTTC. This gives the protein CASMTSGTVSYNEQFF.

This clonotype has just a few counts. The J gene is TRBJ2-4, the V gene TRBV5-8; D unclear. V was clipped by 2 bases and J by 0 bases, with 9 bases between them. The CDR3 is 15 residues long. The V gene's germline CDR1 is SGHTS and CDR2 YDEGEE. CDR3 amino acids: CASSFSQLAKNIQYF. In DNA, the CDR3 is TGTGCCAGCAGCTTTTCACAGCTAGCCAAAAACATTCAGTACTTC.

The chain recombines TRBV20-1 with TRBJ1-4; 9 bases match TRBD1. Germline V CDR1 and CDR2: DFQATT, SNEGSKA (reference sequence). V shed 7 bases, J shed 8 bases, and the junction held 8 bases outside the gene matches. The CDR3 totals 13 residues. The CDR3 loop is CSGFTGQGEKLFF. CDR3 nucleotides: TGCAGTGGTTTTACGGGACAGGGCGAAAAACTGTTTTTT.

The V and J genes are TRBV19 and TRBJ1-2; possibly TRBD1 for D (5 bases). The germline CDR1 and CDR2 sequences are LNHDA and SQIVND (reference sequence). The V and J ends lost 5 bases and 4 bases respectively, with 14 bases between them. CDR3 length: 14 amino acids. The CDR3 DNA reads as TGTGCCAGTAGTTCTTCGGGACGAGGCTATGGCTACACCTTC. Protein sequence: CASSSSGRGYGYTF.

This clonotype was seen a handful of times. In DNA, the CDR3 is TGTGCCAGCAGCCCCCCGGGGGCCGCCATCAATGAGCAGTTCTTC. It is translated as CASSPPGAAINEQFF. The chain is built from TRBV11-2 and TRBJ2-1, with D perhaps matching TRBD1 or TRBD2 (6 bases each). The CDR3 spans 15 residues. Germline V CDR1 and CDR2: SGHAT, FQNNGV. Trimming cost V 5 bases and J 6 bases, with 17 bases left between them.